A selection of T cell receptor beta chains follows, all from one sample in a study of identical twins. TCRdb independently ran MiXCR on the 5' RACE reads; one entry per CDR3 protein. The sample yields some 660,000 distinct CDR3 sequences, about 9.4% seen once. These data were also filed under a second study, of yellow fever vaccine responses in identical twins.

The sequenced material came from PBMCs. The receptors shown here come from a woman younger than 35 in good health. CDR3s leave out the opening cysteine and the closing phenylalanine or tryptophan.

V	CDR3
TRBV5-1	ASSLVPGDSYEQY
TRBV6-1	ASSEQVQETQY
TRBV11-2	ASSLDRFYTEAF
TRBV28	ASSAPRDRGNQPQH
TRBV18	ASSPLGTAYNEQF
TRBV28	ASSIPMVGVAEYSSTDTQY
TRBV20-1	SARDWQGLYEQY
TRBV28	ASSRTGPLSHEQY
TRBV6-2/TRBV6-3	ASSYVRIAGPNEQF
TRBV25-1	ASSERSSYNSPLH
TRBV5-1	ASSLQGNRADTQY